Below are 6 T cell receptor beta chains sequenced from a single sample in a study of cytomegalovirus exposure and HLA in healthy donors. PCR employed 60 Vbeta and 13 Jbeta primers. Clones were sequenced by immunoSEQ multiplex PCR, and TCRdb holds only the in-frame ones, with some missing. The sample consists of about 160,000 clones, around 76% of them appearing once. The material sequenced was PBMCs. These receptors were obtained from a man aged 40-50 years in good health and CMV-seronegative.

The rearrangement joins TRBV2 to TRBJ1-3, with TRBD1 identical over 7 bases. J was trimmed by 0 bases and V by 6 bases; bases with no gene match: 2. CDR3 length: 14 residues. Germline V gene sequence: CDR1 SNHLY, CDR2 FYNNEI. The CDR3 loop is CASSRGNSGNTIYF. The CDR3, as DNA: TGTGCCAGCAGCAGGGGGAACTCTGGAAACACCATATATTTT. The full variable domain, completed using reference TRBV2 and TRBJ1-3, is EPEVTQTPSHQVTQMGQEVILRCVPISNHLYFYWYRQILGQKVEFLVSFYNNEISEKSEIFDDQFSVERPDGSNFTLKIRSTKLEDSAMYFCASSRGNSGNTIYFGEGSWLTVV.

This chain uses TRBV19 with TRBJ2-3; 9 nucleotides match TRBD2. Germline V CDR1 and CDR2: LNHDA, SQIVND (reference sequence). CDR3 length: 16 amino acids. Losses at the gene ends were 2 bases for V and 8 bases for J; bases not matched to a gene: 11. This CDR3 is CASSITPAGGPGTQYF. As DNA, the CDR3 is TGTGCCAGTAGTATAACTCCCGCGGGAGGGCCGGGTACGCAGTATTTT.

This clone occurred a few times. The chain links TRBV19 to TRBJ2-1, with 11 bases that match TRBD1. This CDR3 contains 15 residues. The germline CDR1 and CDR2 sequences are LNHDA and SQIVND (reference sequence). Trimming took 6 bases from V and 4 from J; bases not matched to a gene: 5. The CDR3 protein is CASSPGTGGYNEQFF. CDR3 DNA sequence: TGTGCCAGTAGCCCCGGGACAGGGGGGTACAATGAGCAGTTCTTC. Complete variable domain (other parts from reference TRBV19 and TRBJ2-1): DGGITQSPKYLFRKEGQNVTLSCEQNLNHDAMYWYRQDPGQGLRLIYYSQIVNDFQKGDIAEGYSVSREKKESFPLTVTSAQKNPTAFYLCASSPGTGGYNEQFFGPGTRLTVL.

In this sample, this clone turned up a few times. The chain carries TRBV5-5 and TRBJ2-7; D call uncertain. Trimming took off 4 bases at V and 8 bases at J, with 13 bases between the two ends. CDR1 is SGHKS and CDR2 is YYEKEE in the germline V gene (reference sequence). The CDR3 totals 12 residues. The CDR3 DNA is TGTGCCAGCAGCCCTGACTCAAGGCAGCAGTACGTC. Translation: CASSPDSRQQYV.

The table lists this clone with a few counts. V gene TRBV28 combines with J gene TRBJ2-7; TRBD2 might be the D (6 bases). CDR1 is MDHEN and CDR2 is SYDVKM in the germline V gene. The CDR3 loop spans 12 amino acids. With 8 bases removed from V and 6 bases from J, the gap between germline ends came to 14 bases. The CDR3 bases are TGTGCCAGCGGGGCGGGACGATTCGAGCAGTACTTC. It encodes CASGAGRFEQYF.

This chain links TRBV18 with TRBJ1-2; 7 positions match TRBD1. The CDR3 is 13 amino acids. Trimming at V came to 4 bases and at J to 4 bases, leaving 3 bases not matched to a gene. Germline assignment: CDR1 KGHSH and CDR2 LQKENI. This CDR3 reads CASSQGTVYGYTF. The CDR3 nucleotides are TGTGCCAGCTCACAAGGGACAGTCTATGGCTACACCTTC.